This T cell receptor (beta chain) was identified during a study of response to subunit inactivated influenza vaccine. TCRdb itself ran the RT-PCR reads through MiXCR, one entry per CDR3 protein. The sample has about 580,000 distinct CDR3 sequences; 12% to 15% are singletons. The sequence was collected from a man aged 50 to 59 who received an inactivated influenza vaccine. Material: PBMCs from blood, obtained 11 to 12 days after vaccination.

The CDR3 region has the DNA TGTGCCAGCAGCCCACTAACCGGGACAGGGCCCTACGAGCAGTACTTC. This encodes CASSPLTGTGPYEQYF. The chain has TRBV7-2 and TRBJ2-7; TRBD1 aligns across 9 bases. The CDR3 totals 16 residues. V trimming: 5 bases; J trimming: 2 bases; junction bases outside the gene matches: 10. Germline V gene lookup returns CDR1 SGHTA and CDR2 FQGNSA.